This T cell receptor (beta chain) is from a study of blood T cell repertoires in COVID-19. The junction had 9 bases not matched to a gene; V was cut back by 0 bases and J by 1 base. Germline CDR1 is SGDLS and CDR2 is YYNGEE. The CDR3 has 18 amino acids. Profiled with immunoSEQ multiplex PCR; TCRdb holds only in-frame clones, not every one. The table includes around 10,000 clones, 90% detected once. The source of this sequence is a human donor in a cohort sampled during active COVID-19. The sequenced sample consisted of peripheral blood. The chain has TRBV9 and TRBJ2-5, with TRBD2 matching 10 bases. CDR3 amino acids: CASSVVPSSGGFQETQYF. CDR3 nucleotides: TGTGCCAGCAGCGTAGTTCCTTCTAGCGGGGGATTCCAAGAGACCCAGTACTTC.